This T cell receptor beta chain was captured in a study of shared clonotypes between healthy human individuals (dated by TCRdb to about 2020). For the study in its entirety: A couple of women and three men aged 18 to 49 years were included in the cohort. Per donor, three plates each were used for CD4 naive and CD4 memory, two for CD8 naive, and one for CD8 memory. The study deeply sequenced blood TCR repertoires of several healthy adults to estimate repertoire size and the extent of clonotype sharing between individuals. To increase sequencing depth and limit assay-specific biases, TCR repertoire library preparation and sequencing were carried out by different laboratories using diverse techniques. Each donor's leukapheresis produced roughly between roughly 0.85 and 10 billion PBMCs. On the study overall, not on this receptor specifically: Compared with non-shared clonotypes, the clonotypes found in all four sorted-subset donors had higher generation probabilities. The genetic and exposure-history diversity represented was limited by the small number of donors. About 5% of naive CD4, around 3.6% of naive CD8, 2.3% of memory CD4, and roughly 0.4% of memory CD8 clonotypes were shared across several donors. Pairwise subsampling indicated that sequencing depth was expected to affect the degree of clonotype sharing among donors. Sampling was limited to blood, and TCR repertoires in tissue likely differ from TCR repertoires in blood. Even with the large sequencing depth, rarefaction of the sorted-subset datasets indicated that sequencing was incomplete. Naive subsets generally had larger estimated clonotype richness than memory subsets.

CDR1 and CDR2 are drawn from the germline V gene (reference sequence): LNHDA, SQIVND. From the cysteine through the phenylalanine, the CDR3 covers 14 amino acids. Kept here is only the CDR3 DNA, which spans 42 bases and is read in frame from base 1. Trimming takes 5 bases off V and 5 bases off J; junction bases not matched to a gene: 7. Using the deep immunoSEQ assay, TCR CDR3 regions were amplified from genomic DNA by multiplex PCR. For each cell subset, the extracted genomic DNA was distributed evenly across all wells of several immunoSEQ 96-well plates, and each plate served as one replicate. For sorted subsets, each replicate PCR was loaded with about 0.2 ug genomic DNA, equivalent to 25,000 to 30,000 T cell genomes. Purified libraries were quantified with a Qubit 3.0 fluorometer, sized on a Bioanalyzer 2100, and re-quantified with the KAPA Library Quantification kit. Every immunoSEQ 96-well plate was sequenced on a separate single-read 150-cycle Illumina NextSeq 550 flow cell. The study's processing was this. Because only junctional sequences without quality scores were contained in the immunoSEQ output, filtering matching that applied to full-length reads could not be performed. To assign V/J genes and CDR3, sequences were annotated against IMGT germline references using PyIR, a Python wrapper for IgBLAST v1.9. Reads with weak V/J assignments (E-value above 1e-6), missing CDR3, stop codons, out-of-frame junctions, or ambiguous translated residues were removed. V3J clonotypes were defined by identical inferred V gene, J gene, and CDR3 amino acid sequence. Percentage overlap between repertoires was calculated by dividing the number of shared unique clonotypes by the size of the smaller repertoire. RTK rarefaction, the Chao1 estimator, and Recon v2.1 estimates of unobserved clonotypes were used to assess repertoire richness. Generation probabilities were computed with OLGA for all TCRbeta clonotypes obtained by the gDNA method from several donors. Entries here come from immuneACCESS through TCRdb and include only in-frame sequences with V and J called. Some clones fail to appear in such tables; in the studies checked, an unresolved V gene covers under half of the shortfall, and the cause of the remainder is unknown. D and trimming were read from the DNA, whereas the V and J calls and clone size are those reported in that table. The sample table shows 950,000 to 1,200,000 clones, and roughly 77% are seen once. The ten largest account for 0.89% of the sample.

Donors were healthy HIV-negative adults with no recently reported acute infections or vaccinations. Only Caucasian adults living in Nashville, Tennessee, USA were represented among the donors. CD4+ T cells were enriched through magnetic negative selection, after which naive cells were positively selected on CD45RA and the remaining negative fraction served as the memory subset. Blood was obtained by leukapheresis, after which PBMCs were separated by Ficoll-Histopaque density gradient centrifugation and cryopreserved in liquid nitrogen vapor phase. Analytical flow cytometry was used to check the purity and quantity of every magnetically sorted T cell population. From each sorted fraction, genomic DNA was isolated and quantified by UV absorbance on a Nanodrop 2000c. This clone was found once. No cognate antigen has been identified for it. Base-call qualities are not available, and no considerably larger clone is one nucleotide away.

This sequence uses TRBV19 and TRBJ2-7; the central 9 bases match TRBD1. The clonotype originates from a man between 18 and 35 years old in good health. Some clones in this sample may be carry-over from other donors' samples. Sample: memory CD4+ T cells from PBMCs. In the paper's terms, the cell subset or site label means: CD45RA-negative fraction. The CDR3 region reads CASSEHRGLNEQYF. The nucleotide sequence is TGTGCCAGTAGTGAACACAGGGGGCTCAACGAGCAGTACTTC.